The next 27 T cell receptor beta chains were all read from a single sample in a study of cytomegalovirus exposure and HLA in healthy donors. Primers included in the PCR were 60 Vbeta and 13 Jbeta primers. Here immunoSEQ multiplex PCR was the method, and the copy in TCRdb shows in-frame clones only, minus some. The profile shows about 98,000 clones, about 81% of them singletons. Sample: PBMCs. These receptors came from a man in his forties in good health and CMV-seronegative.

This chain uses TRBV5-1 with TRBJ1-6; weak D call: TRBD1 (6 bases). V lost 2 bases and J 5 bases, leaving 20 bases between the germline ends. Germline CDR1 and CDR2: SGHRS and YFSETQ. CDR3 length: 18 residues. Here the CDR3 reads CASSLSALGHRNNSPLHF. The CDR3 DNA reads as TGCGCCAGCAGCTTATCGGCTCTGGGACACCGAAATAATTCACCCCTCCACTTT.

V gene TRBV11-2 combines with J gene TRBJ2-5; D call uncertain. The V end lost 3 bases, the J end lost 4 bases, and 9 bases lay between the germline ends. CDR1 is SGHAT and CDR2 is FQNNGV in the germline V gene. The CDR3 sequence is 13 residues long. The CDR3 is CASSFFSIETQYF. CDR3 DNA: TGTGCCAGCAGCTTTTTTAGCATAGAGACCCAGTACTTC. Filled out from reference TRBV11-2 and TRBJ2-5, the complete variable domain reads EAGVAQSPRYKIIEKRQSVAFWCNPISGHATLYWYQQILGQGPKLLIQFQNNGVVDDSQLPKDRFSAERLKGVDSTLKIQPAKLEDSAVYLCASSFFSIETQYFGPGTRLLVL.

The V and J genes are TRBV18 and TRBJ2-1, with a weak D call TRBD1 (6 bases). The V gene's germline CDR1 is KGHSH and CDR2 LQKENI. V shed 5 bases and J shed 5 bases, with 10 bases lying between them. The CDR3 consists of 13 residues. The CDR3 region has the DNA TGTGCCAGCTCAGTCGGACAGAACAATGAGCAGTTCTTC. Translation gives CASSVGQNNEQFF.

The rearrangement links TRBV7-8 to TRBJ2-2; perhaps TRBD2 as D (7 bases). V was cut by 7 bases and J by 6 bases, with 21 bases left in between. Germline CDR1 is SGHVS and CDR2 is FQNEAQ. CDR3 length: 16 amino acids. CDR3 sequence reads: CASIPGSGGAPGELFF. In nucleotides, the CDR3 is TGTGCCAGCATCCCTGGCTCGGGGGGCGCGCCCGGGGAGCTGTTTTTT.

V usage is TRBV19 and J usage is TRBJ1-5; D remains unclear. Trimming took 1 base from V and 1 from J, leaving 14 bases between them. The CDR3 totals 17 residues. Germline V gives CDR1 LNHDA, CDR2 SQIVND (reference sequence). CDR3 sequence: CASSIAAWSISNQPQHF. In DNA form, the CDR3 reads TGTGCCAGTAGTATAGCTGCCTGGTCTATAAGCAATCAGCCCCAGCATTTT.

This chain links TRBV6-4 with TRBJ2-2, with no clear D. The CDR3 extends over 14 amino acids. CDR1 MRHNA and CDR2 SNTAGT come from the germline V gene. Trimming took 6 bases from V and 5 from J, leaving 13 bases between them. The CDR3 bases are TGTGCCAGCAGCGTCGCGAGGCGGACCGGGGAGCTGTTTTTT. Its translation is CASSVARRTGELFF.

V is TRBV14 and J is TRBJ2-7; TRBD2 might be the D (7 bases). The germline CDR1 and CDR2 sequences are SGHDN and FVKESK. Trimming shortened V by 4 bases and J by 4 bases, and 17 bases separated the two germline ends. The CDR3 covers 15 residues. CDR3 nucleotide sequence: TGTGCCAGCAGCCTCCGGTGGGGGGGCAGGTACGAGCAGTACTTC. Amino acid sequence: CASSLRWGGRYEQYF.

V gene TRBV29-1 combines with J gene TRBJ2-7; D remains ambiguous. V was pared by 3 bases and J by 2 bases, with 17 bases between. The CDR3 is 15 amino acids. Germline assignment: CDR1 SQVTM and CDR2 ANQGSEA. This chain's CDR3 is CSVEAFGFKTYEQYF. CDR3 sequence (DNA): TGCAGCGTTGAGGCCTTTGGCTTTAAGACCTACGAGCAGTACTTC.

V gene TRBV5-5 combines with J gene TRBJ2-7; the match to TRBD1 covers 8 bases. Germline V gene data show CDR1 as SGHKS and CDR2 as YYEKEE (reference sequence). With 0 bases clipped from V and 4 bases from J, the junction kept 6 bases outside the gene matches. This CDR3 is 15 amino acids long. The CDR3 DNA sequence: TGTGCCAGCAGCTTGGCCGGGACAGGAGCGTACGAGCAGTACTTC. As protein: CASSLAGTGAYEQYF.

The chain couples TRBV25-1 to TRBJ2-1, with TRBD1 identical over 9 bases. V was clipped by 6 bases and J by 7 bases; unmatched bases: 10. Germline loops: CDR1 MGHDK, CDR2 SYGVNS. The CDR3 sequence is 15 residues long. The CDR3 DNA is TGTGCCAGCAGCCCAGACAGGGGGGATTTGAATGAGCAGTTCTTC. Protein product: CASSPDRGDLNEQFF. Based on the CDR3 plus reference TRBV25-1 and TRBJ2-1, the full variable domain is EADIYQTPRYLVIGTGKKITLECSQTMGHDKMYWYQQDPGMELHLIHYSYGVNSTEKGDLSSESTVSRIRTEHFPLTLESARPSHTSQYLCASSPDRGDLNEQFFGPGTRLTVL.

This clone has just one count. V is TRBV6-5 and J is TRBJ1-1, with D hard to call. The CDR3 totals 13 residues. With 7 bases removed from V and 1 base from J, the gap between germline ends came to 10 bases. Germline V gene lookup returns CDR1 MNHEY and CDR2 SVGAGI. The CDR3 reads CASTQNRNTEAFF. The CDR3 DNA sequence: TGTGCCAGCACCCAAAACAGGAACACTGAAGCTTTCTTT.

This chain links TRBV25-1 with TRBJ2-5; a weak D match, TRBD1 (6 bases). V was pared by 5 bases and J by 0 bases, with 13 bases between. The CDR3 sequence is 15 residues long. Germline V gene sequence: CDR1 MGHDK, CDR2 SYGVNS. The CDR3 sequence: CASSPWDNYQETQYF. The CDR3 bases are TGTGCCAGCAGTCCCTGGGACAACTACCAAGAGACCCAGTACTTC.

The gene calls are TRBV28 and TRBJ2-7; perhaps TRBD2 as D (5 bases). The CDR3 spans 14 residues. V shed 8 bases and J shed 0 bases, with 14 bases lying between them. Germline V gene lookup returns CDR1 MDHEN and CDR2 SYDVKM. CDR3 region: CASASPGSSYEQYF. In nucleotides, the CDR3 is TGTGCCAGCGCTAGCCCCGGAAGCTCCTACGAGCAGTACTTC. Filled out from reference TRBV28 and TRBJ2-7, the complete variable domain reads DVKVTQSSRYLVKRTGEKVFLECVQDMDHENMFWYRQDPGLGLRLIYFSYDVKMKEKGDIPEGYSVSREKKERFSLILESASTNQTSMYLCASASPGSSYEQYFGPGTRLTVT.

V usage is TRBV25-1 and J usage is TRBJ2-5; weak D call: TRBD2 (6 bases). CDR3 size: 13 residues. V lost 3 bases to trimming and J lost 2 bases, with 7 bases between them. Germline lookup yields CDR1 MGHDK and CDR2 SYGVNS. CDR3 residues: CASSEAGQETQYF. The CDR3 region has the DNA TGTGCCAGCAGTGAGGCGGGACAAGAGACCCAGTACTTC. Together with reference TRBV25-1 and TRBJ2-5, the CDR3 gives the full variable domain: EADIYQTPRYLVIGTGKKITLECSQTMGHDKMYWYQQDPGMELHLIHYSYGVNSTEKGDLSSESTVSRIRTEHFPLTLESARPSHTSQYLCASSEAGQETQYFGPGTRLLVL.

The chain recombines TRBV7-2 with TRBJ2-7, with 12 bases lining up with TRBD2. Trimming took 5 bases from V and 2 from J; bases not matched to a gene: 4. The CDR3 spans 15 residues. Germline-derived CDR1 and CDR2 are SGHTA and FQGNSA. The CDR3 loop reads CASSPTSGGTYEQYF. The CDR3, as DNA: TGTGCCAGCAGCCCTACTAGCGGGGGGACCTACGAGCAGTACTTC.

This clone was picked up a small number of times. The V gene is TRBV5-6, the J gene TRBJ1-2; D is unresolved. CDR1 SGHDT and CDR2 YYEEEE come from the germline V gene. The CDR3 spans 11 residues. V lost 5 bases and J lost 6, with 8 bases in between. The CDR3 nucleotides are TGTGCCAGCAGGGGAGCCAATGGCTACACCTTC. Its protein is CASRGANGYTF.

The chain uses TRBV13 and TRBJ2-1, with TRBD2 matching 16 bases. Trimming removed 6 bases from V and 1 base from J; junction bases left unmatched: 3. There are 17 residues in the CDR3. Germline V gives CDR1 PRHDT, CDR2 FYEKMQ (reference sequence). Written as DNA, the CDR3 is TGTGCCAGCAGGGGACTAGCGGGGGGGCCGTCCTACAATGAGCAGTTCTTC. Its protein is CASRGLAGGPSYNEQFF.

The CDR3 DNA follows: TGTGCCAGCTCACCTCTCAGGGTCCTTCCGTCCGGGGAGCAGTACTTC. Its translation: CASSPLRVLPSGEQYF. V and J are TRBV18 and TRBJ2-7; a possible D gene is TRBD1 (5 bases). V was pared by 3 bases and J by 7 bases, with 22 bases between. This CDR3 region has 16 residues. The V gene's germline CDR1 is KGHSH and CDR2 LQKENI.

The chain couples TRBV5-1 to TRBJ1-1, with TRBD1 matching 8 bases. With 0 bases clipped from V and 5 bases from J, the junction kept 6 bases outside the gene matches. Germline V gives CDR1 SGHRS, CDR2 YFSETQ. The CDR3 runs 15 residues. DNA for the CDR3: TGCGCCAGCAGCTTGGACGGACAGGGAAGAACTGAAGCTTTCTTT. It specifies CASSLDGQGRTEAFF.

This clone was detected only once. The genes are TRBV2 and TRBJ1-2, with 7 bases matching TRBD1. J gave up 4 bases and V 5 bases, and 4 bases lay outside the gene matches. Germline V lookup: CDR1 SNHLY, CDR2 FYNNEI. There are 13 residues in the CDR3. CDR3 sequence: CASSSTGLYGYTF. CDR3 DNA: TGTGCCAGCAGTTCGACAGGGCTCTATGGCTACACCTTC. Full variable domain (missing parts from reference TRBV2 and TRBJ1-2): EPEVTQTPSHQVTQMGQEVILRCVPISNHLYFYWYRQILGQKVEFLVSFYNNEISEKSEIFDDQFSVERPDGSNFTLKIRSTKLEDSAMYFCASSSTGLYGYTFGSGTRLTVV.

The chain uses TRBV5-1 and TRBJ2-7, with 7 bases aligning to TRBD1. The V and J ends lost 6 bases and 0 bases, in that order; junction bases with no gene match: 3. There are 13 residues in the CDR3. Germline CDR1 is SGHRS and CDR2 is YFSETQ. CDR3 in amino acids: CASNRGYSYEQYF. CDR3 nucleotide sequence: TGCGCCAGCAACAGGGGATACTCCTACGAGCAGTACTTC. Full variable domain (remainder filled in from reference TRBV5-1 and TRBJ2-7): KAGVTQTPRYLIKTRGQQVTLSCSPISGHRSVSWYQQTPGQGLQFLFEYFSETQRNKGNFPGRFSGRQFSNSRSEMNVSTLELGDSALYLCASNRGYSYEQYFGPGTRLTVT.

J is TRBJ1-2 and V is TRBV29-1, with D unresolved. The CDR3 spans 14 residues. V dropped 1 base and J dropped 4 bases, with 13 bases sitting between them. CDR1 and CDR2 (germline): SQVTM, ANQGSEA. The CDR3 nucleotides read TGCAGCGTTGAAGGAGAGGGCCAGGTCTATGGCTACACCTTC. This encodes CSVEGEGQVYGYTF.

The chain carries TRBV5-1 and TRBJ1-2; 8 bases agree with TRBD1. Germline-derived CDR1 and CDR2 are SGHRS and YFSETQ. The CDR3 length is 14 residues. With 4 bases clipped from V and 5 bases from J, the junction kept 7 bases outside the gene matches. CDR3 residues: CASSPSGTGYGYTF. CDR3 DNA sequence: TGCGCCAGCAGCCCATCCGGGACAGGTTATGGCTACACCTTC.

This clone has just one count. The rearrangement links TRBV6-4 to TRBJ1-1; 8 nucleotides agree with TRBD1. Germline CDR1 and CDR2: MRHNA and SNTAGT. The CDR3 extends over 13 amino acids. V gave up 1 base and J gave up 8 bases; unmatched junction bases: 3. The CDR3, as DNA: TGTGCCAGCAGTGACTTAGGGACAGGCGAAGCTTTCTTT. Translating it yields CASSDLGTGEAFF.

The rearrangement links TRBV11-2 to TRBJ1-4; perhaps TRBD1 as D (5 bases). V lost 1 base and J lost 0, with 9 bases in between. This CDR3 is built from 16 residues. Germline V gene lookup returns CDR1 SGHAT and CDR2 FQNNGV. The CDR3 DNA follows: TGTGCCAGCAGCTTAGGACAGCTTGCAACTAATGAAAAACTGTTTTTT. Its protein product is CASSLGQLATNEKLFF. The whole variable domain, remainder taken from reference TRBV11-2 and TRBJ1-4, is EAGVAQSPRYKIIEKRQSVAFWCNPISGHATLYWYQQILGQGPKLLIQFQNNGVVDDSQLPKDRFSAERLKGVDSTLKIQPAKLEDSAVYLCASSLGQLATNEKLFFGSGTQLSVL.

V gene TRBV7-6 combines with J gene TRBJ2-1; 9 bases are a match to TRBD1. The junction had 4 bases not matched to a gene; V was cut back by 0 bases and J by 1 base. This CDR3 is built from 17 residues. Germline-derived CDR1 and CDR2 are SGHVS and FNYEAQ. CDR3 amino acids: CASSLAGTGLSYNEQFF. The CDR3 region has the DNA TGTGCCAGCAGCTTAGCTGGGACAGGGTTATCCTACAATGAGCAGTTCTTC.

The CDR3 coding sequence is TGCGCCAGCAGTGACGAGCGGACAGTCTCTGGAAACACCATATATTTT. Protein sequence: CASSDERTVSGNTIYF. The rearrangement joins TRBV10-1 to TRBJ1-3; D perhaps matches TRBD1 (6 bases). The V gene lost 3 bases and the J gene lost 0 bases, with 12 bases spanning the gap. This CDR3 has 16 residues. Germline CDR1 WNHNN, CDR2 SYGVQD (reference sequence).